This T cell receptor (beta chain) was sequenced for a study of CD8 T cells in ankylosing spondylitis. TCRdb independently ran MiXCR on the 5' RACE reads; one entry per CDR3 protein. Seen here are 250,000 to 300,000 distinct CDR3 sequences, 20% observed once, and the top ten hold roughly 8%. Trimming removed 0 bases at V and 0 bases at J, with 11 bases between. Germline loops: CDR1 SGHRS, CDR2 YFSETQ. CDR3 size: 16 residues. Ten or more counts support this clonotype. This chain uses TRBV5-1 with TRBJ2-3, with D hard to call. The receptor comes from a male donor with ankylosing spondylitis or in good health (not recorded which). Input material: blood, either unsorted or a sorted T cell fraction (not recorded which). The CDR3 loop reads CASSLGASSSTDTQYF. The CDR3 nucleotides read TGCGCCAGCAGCTTGGGTGCTTCTTCTAGCACAGATACGCAGTATTTT. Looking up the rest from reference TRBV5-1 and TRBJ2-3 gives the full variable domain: KAGVTQTPRYLIKTRGQQVTLSCSPISGHRSVSWYQQTPGQGLQFLFEYFSETQRNKGNFPGRFSGRQFSNSRSEMNVSTLELGDSALYLCASSLGASSSTDTQYFGPGTRLTVL.